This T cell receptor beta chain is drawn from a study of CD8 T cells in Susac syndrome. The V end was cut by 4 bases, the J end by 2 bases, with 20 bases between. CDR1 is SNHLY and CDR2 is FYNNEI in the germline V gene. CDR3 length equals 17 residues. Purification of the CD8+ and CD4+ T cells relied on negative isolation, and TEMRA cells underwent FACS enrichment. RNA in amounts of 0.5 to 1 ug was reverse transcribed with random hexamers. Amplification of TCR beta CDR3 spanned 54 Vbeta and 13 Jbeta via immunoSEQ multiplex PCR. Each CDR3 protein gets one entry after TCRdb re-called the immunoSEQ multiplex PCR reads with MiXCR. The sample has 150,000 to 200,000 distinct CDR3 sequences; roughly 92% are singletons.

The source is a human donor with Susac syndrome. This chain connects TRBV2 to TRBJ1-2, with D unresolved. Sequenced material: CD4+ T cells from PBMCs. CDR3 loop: CASSGVSTIVLNYGYTF. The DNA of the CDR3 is TGTGCCAGCAGTGGTGTCAGCACTATCGTACTAAACTATGGCTACACCTTC.